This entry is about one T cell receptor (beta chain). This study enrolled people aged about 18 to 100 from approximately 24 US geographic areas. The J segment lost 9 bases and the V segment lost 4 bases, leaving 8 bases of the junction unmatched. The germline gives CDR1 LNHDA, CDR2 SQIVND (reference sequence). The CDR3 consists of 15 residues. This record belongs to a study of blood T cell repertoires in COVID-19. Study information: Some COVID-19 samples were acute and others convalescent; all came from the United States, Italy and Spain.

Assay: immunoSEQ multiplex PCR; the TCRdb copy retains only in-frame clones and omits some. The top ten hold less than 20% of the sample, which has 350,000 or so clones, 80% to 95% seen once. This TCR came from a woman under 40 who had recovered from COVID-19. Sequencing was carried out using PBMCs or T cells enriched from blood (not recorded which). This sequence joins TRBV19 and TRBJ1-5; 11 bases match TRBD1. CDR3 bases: TGTGCCAGTAGTACCGGGGACAGGGGGGTATGGCCCCAGCATTTT. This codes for CASSTGDRGVWPQHF.